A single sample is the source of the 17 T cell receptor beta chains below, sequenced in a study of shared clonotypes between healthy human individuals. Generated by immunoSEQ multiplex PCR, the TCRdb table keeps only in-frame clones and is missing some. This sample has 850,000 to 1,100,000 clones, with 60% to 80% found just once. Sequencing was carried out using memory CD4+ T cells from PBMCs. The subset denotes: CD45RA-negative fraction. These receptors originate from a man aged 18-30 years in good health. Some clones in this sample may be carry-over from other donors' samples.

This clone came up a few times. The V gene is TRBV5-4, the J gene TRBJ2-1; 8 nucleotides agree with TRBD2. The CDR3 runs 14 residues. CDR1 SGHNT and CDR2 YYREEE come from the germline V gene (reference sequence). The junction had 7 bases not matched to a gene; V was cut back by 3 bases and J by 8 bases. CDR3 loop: CASSSTREGDEQFF. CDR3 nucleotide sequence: TGTGCCAGCAGCTCAACCCGGGAGGGTGATGAGCAGTTCTTC.

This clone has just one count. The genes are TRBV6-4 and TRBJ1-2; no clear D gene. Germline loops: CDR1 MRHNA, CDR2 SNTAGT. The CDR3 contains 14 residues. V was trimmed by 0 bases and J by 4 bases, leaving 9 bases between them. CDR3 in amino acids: CASSDSGQPYGYTF. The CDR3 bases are TGTGCCAGCAGTGACTCAGGTCAGCCCTATGGCTACACCTTC.

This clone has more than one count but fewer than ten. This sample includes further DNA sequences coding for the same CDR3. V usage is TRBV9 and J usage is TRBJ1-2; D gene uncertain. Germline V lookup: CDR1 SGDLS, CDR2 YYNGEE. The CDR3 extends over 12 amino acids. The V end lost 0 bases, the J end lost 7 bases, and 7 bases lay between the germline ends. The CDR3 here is CASSVEAGGYTF. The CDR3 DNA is TGTGCCAGCAGCGTAGAGGCGGGTGGCTACACCTTC.

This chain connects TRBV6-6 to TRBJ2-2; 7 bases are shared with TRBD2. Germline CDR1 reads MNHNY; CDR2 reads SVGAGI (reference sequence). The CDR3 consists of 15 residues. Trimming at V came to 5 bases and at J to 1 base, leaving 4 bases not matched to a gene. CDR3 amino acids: CASSRVAGNTGELFF. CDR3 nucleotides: TGTGCCAGCAGTAGGGTAGCGGGGAACACCGGGGAGCTGTTTTTT.

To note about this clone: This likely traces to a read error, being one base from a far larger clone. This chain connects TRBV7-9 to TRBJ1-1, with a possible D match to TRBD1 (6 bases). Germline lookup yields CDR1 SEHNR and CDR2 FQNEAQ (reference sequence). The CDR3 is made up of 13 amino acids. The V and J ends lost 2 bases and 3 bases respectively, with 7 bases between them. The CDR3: CASSLKGDTEAFF. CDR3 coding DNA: TGTGCCAGCAGCTTAAAGGGGGACACTGAAGCTTTCTTT. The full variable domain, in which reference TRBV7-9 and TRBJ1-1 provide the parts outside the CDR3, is DTGVSQNPRHKITKRGQNVTFRCDPISEHNRLYWYRQTLGQGPEFLTYFQNEAQLEKSRLLSDRFSAERPKGSFSTLEIQRTEQGDSAMYLCASSLKGDTEAFFGQGTRLTVV.

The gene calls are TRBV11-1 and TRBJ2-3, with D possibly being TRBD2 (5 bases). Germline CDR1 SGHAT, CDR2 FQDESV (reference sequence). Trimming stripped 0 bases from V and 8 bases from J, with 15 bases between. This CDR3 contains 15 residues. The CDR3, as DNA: TGTGCCAGCAGCTTAGCAGGATACGGTGAGGGTACGCAGTATTTT. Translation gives CASSLAGYGEGTQYF. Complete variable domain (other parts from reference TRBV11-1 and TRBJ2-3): EAEVAQSPRYKITEKSQAVAFWCDPISGHATLYWYRQILGQGPELLVQFQDESVVDDSQLPKDRFSAERLKGVDSTLKIQPAELGDSAMYLCASSLAGYGEGTQYFGPGTRLTVL.

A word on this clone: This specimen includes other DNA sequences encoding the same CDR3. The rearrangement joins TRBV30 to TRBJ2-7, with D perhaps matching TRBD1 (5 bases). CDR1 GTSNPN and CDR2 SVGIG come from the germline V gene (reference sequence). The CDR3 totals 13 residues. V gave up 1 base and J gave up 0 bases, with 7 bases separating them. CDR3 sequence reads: CAWSGGSSYEQYF. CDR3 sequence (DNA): TGTGCCTGGAGTGGGGGCAGCTCCTACGAGCAGTACTTC.

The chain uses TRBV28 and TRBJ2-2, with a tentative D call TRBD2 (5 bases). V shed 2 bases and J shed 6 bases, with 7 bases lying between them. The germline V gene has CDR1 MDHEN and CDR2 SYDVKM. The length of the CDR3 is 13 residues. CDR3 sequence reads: CASSLDGAGELFF. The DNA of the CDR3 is TGTGCCAGCAGTTTAGACGGGGCCGGGGAGCTGTTTTTT.

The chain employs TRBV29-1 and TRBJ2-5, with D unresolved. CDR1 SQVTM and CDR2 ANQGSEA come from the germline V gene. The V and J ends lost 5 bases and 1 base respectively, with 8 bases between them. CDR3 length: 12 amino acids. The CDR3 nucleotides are TGCAGCGTTCTGAGAGCCCAAGAGACCCAGTACTTC. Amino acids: CSVLRAQETQYF.

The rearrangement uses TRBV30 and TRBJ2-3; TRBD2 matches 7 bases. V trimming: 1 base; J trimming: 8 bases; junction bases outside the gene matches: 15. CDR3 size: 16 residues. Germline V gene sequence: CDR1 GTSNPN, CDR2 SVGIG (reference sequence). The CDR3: CAWSAALTSSAVTQYF. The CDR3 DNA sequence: TGTGCCTGGAGTGCCGCTTTGACTAGCTCGGCAGTTACGCAGTATTTT.

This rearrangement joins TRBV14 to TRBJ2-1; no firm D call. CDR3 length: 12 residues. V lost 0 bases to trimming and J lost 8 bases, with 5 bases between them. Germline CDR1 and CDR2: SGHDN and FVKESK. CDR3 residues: CASSQELYEQFF. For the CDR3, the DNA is TGTGCCAGCAGCCAAGAATTATATGAGCAGTTCTTC.

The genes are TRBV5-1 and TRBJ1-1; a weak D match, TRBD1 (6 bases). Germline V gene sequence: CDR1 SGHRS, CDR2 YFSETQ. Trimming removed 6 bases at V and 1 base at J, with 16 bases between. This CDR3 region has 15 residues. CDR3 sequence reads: CASTVQGVGNTEAFF. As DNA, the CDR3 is TGCGCCAGCACCGTACAGGGCGTGGGGAACACTGAAGCTTTCTTT.

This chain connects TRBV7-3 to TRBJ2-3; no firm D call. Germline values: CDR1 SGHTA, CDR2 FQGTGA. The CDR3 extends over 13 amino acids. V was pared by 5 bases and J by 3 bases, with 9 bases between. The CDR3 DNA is TGTGCCAGCAGCCTTTCCCCGACAGATACGCAGTATTTT. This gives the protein CASSLSPTDTQYF.

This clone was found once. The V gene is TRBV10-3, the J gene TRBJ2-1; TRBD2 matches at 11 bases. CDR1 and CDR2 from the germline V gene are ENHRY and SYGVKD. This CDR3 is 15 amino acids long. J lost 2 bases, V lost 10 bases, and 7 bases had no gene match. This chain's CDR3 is CATQGLAGPYNEQFF. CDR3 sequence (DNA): TGTGCCACCCAAGGACTAGCGGGCCCCTACAATGAGCAGTTCTTC.

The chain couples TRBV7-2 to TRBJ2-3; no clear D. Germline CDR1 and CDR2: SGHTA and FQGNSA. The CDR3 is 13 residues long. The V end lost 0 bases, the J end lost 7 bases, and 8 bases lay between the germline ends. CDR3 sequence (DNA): TGTGCCAGCAGCTTAGCGCATCTCCATACGCAGTATTTT. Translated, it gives CASSLAHLHTQYF.

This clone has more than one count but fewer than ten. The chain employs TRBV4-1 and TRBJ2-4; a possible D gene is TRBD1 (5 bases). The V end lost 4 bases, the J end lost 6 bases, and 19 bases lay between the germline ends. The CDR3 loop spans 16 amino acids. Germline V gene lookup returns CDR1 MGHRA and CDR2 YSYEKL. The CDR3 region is CASSLSDSESLNIQYF. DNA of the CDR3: TGCGCCAGCAGCCTCTCCGACAGCGAGTCCCTAAACATTCAGTACTTC.

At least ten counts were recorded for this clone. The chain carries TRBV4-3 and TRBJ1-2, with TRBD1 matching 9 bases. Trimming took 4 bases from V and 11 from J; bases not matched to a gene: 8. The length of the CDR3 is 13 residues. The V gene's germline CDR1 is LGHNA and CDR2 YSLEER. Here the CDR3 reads CASSREPGQGYTF. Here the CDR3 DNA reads TGCGCCAGCAGCCGAGAACCGGGACAGGGATACACCTTC.